Below, one T cell receptor beta chain is given with its context. The data were obtained in a study of identical twins. MiXCR, run by TCRdb on the 5' RACE reads, gives a single entry per CDR3 protein. The sample gives some 300,000 distinct CDR3 sequences, 9% to 15% of which show up once; 7.2% is in the top ten. The CDR3 length is 14 residues. Trimming took off 5 bases at V and 3 bases at J, with 14 bases between the two ends. These same data were also listed under a study on yellow fever vaccine responses in identical twins.

The sequence was collected from a woman aged 18-29 years in good health. What was sequenced was CD8+ T cells sorted from blood. V gene TRBV12-3 or TRBV12-4 combines with J gene TRBJ2-7, with D uncertain. In nucleotides, the CDR3 is TGTGCCAGCAGTCCGGAAACAGAGAGCTACGAGCAGTACGTC. Amino acids: CASSPETESYEQYV.